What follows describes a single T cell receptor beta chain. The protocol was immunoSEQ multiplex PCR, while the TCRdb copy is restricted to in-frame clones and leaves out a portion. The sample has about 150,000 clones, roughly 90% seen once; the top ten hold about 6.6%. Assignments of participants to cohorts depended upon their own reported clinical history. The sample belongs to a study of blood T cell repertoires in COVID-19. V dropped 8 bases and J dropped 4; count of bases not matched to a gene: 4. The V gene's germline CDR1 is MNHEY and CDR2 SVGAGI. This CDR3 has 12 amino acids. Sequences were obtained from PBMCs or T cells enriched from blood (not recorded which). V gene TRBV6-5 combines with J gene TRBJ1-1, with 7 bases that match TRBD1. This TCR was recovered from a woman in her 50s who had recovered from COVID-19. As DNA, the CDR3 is TGTGCCAGCCGCAGGGGGGTCACTGAAGCTTTCTTT. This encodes CASRRGVTEAFF.